The source of this T cell receptor beta chain is a study of Ad26.COV2.S vaccination and SARS-CoV-2 variants. General study results and limits: Assessments of TCR breadth and depth may have underestimated the total T cell responses. Those who received the vaccine showed greater spike-specific TCR breadth than those given placebo. Spike-specific CD8+ and CD4+ T cell responses reportedly showed substantial breadth after vaccination.

A remark on this clone: Antigen specificity is unknown.

The CDR3 has 15 residues. Unmatched junction bases numbered 4, after V lost 0 bases and J lost 4 bases. CDR1 and CDR2 (germline): SGHTA, FQGNSA. Clones were sequenced by immunoSEQ multiplex PCR, and TCRdb holds only the in-frame ones, with some missing. Found here are about 350,000 clones, around 92% of them singletons; the top ten hold about 3.9%. The V and J genes are TRBV7-2 and TRBJ1-1, with TRBD1 matching 8 bases. The TCR originated in a human donor who had recovered from COVID-19. Sequenced material: peripheral blood, taken after recovery from COVID-19. The CDR3 protein is CASSLAMDRATEAFF. CDR3 bases: TGTGCCAGCAGCTTAGCTATGGACAGGGCCACTGAAGCTTTCTTT.